This TCR beta chain was found in a study of technical replicates of blood from a few donors. The protocol was immunoSEQ multiplex PCR, while the TCRdb copy is restricted to in-frame clones and leaves out a portion. The table records almost 70,000 clones, around 91% of them present only once. Germline values: CDR1 MDHEN, CDR2 SYDVKM. This CDR3 is 16 amino acids long. Trimming cost V 5 bases and J 0 bases, with 14 bases left between them. The sequence came from a human donor in good health. The rearrangement joins TRBV28 to TRBJ1-5; D is unresolved. Sequenced input: T cells isolated from PBMCs. CDR3 bases: TGTGCCAGCAGTCCAACACATGCGGGTAGCAATCAGCCCCAGCATTTT. This translates into CASSPTHAGSNQPQHF. Supplemented by reference TRBV28 and TRBJ1-5, the full variable domain reads DVKVTQSSRYLVKRTGEKVFLECVQDMDHENMFWYRQDPGLGLRLIYFSYDVKMKEKGDIPEGYSVSREKKERFSLILESASTNQTSMYLCASSPTHAGSNQPQHFGDGTRLSIL.